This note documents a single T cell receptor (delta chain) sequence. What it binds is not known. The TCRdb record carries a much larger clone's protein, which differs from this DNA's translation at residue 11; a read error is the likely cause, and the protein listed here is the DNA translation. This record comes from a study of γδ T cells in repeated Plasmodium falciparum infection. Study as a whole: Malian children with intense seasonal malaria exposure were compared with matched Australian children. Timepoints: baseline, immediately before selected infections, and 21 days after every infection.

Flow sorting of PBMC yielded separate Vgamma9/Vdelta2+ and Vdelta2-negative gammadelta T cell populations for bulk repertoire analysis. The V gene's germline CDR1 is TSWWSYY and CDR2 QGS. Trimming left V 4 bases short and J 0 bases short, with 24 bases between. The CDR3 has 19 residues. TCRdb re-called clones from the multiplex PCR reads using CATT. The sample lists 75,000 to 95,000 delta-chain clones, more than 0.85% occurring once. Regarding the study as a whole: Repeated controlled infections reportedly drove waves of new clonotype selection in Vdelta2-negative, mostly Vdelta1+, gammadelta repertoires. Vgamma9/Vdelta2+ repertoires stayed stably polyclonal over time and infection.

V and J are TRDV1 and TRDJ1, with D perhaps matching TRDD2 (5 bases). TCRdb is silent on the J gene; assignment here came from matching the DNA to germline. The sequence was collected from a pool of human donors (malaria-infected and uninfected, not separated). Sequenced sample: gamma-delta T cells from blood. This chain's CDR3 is CALGVNNFPPGRNTDKLIF. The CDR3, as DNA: TGTGCTCTTGGGGTGAACAACTTCCCCCCAGGGAGGAACACCGATAAACTCATCTTT.